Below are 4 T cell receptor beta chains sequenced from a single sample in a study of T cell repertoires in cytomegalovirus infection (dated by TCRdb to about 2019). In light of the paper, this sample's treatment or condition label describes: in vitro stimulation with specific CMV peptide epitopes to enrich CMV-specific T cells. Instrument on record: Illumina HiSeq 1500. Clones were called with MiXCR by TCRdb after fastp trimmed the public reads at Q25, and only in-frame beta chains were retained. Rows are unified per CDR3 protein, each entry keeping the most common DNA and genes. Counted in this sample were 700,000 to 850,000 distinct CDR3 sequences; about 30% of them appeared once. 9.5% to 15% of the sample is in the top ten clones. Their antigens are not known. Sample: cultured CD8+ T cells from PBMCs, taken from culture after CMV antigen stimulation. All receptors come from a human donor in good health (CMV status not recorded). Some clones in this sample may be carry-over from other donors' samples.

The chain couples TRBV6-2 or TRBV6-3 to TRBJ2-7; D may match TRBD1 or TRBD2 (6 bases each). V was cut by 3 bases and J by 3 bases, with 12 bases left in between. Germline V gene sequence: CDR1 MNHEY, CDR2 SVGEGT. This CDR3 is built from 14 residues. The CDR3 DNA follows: TGTGCCAGCAGTTATCGGGGGCTAGGCTACGAGCAGTACGTC. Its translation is CASSYRGLGYEQYV.

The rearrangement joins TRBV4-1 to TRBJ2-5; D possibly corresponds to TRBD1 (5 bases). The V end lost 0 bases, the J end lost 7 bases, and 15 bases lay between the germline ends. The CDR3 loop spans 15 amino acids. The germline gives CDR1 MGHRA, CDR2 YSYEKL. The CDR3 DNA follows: TGCGCCAGCAGCCAAGATAGGGGCTCGCAGGGGACCCAGTACTTC. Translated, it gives CASSQDRGSQGTQYF.

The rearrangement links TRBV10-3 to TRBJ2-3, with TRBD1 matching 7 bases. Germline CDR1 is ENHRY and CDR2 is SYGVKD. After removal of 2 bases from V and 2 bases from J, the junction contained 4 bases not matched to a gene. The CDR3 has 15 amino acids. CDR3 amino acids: CAISEAGTATDTQYF. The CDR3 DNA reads TGTGCCATCAGTGAGGCCGGGACAGCCACAGATACGCAGTATTTT.

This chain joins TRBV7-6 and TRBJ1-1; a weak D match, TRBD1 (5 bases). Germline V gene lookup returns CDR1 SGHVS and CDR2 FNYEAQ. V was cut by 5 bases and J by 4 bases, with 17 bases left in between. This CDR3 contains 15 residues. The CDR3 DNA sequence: TGTGCCAGCAGCCCGAGGATTGGGGGGGGCACTGAAGCTTTCTTT. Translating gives CASSPRIGGGTEAFF.